This TCR beta chain was sequenced during a study of shared clonotypes between healthy human individuals. Turning to the study itself: Used for every donor were three CD4 naive, three CD4 memory, two CD8 naive and one CD8 memory plate.

The CDR3 runs to 13 residues. Germline CDR1 and CDR2: SGHTA and FQGTGA. V dropped 6 bases and J dropped 4 bases, with 12 bases sitting between them. General study findings and limits: Rarefaction demonstrated incomplete sorted-subset sequencing despite large depth.

Regarding this clone: Its antigen is as yet unknown.

TCRdb's copy holds only in-frame clones and misses some; the assay was immunoSEQ multiplex PCR. The sample records around 1,000,000 clones, roughly 80% being singletons. The sequence was collected from a man between 18 and 35 years old in good health. Some clones in this sample may be carry-over from other donors' samples. Sequencing was carried out using memory CD4+ T cells from PBMCs. Specified subset: CD45RA-negative fraction. V and J are TRBV7-3 and TRBJ1-2; weak D call: TRBD1 (6 bases). The CDR3 coding sequence is TGTGCCAGCAGTTCACAGGGACTCTATGGCTACACCTTC. The encoded protein is CASSSQGLYGYTF.